This T cell receptor beta chain comes out of a study of cytomegalovirus exposure and HLA in healthy donors (TCRdb year 2017). Looking at the study overall: In an earlier analysis of under 600 of the donors, about 270 Gb of sequence data and 90 million to 120 million unique TCR beta sequences from about 190 million T cells were reported. An early release covering roughly 640 HLA-typed donors comprised approximately 300 gigabases of sequencing data and tens of millions of unique TCR sequences. The genetic ancestry cluster associated with self-reported Caucasian donors included 80% to 90% of the approximately 410 genotyped donors. The study aimed to test whether cataloging public T cell receptors could reveal signatures of past pathogen exposure. The study profiled the T cell repertoires of about 640 subjects by immunosequencing and related them to cytomegalovirus serostatus. Along with the 666-subject first cohort, a separate validation cohort of over a hundred different subjects was used. To predict cytomegalovirus infection status, the study combined high-throughput TCR immunosequencing, statistical association of individual TCRs with disease status, and machine learning. In a later analysis, previously published TCR beta repertoires from 670 or so donors were re-analyzed and high-resolution HLA genotyping was added so that TCR occurrence patterns could be studied. Rather than using new phenotypic data, the later analysis identified candidate immune exposures from TCR beta sequences and from how often those sequences occurred across donors. An earlier analysis of several hundred of the donors used high-throughput TCR beta sequencing to judge whether each TCR beta V gene segment behaved as functional or pseudogenic. Donor age, sex, ethnicity and CMV serostatus were compiled alongside the repertoire data. A later genetic analysis took genome-wide SNP genotypes for about 55% of the roughly 700 donors and used that subset as a discovery cohort. All discovery cohort repertoires had been generated on a single sequencing platform. HLA typing covered class I and class II loci at four-digit resolution. The number of typed donors differed by locus: 629-630 for A, B, C, DRB1 and DQB1; about 520 for DQA1; approximately 610 for DPA1; and 450 to 480 for DPB1. Five DR-DQ haplotypes were handled as single units for association and clustering, since linkage in the cohort was strong. On average, roughly 200,000 unique TCR beta nucleotide sequences were sequenced per donor among 398 genotyped donors of the cohort, with roughly 20% of those sequences being non-productive. The paper as a whole reports these results and caveats: In vitro tests confirmed that three of the cytomegalovirus-associated TCR beta chains recognize cytomegalovirus antigens. In a later analysis, several top co-occurrence clusters were reported to appear linked to parvovirus B19, influenza, CMV and Epstein-Barr virus. Correlated functional status among segregating V segments might reflect linkage disequilibrium, but an unknown experimental factor could not be ruled out. In the study, around 150 TCR beta chains were listed as associated with cytomegalovirus. A further reported finding was that TCR beta sequences accurately predicted the HLA-A and HLA-B alleles for most subjects in the first cohort. In a later analysis, TCR association rates were found to vary across HLA loci, with the most associated TCRs seen for DRB1 alleles and the fewest for HLA-C alleles. Because counts were too low, under 20 rarely observed V segments, including chromosome 9 orphons, were left out of the earlier analysis of 500 to 750 of the donors. An earlier analysis of 587 of the donors showed that most TCR beta V segments appeared in productive rearrangements either about 87% or about 30% of the time, which broadly matched IMGT annotations. An association between a missense DCLRE1C variant and V-gene and J-gene trimming of TCR beta chains was found in a later genetic analysis and replicated in an independent cohort. HLA typing was unavailable for some donors at each locus, so association tests used only the typed subset. Roughly uniform sequencing depth across donors was assumed in presence/absence analyses, although this assumption may not hold. The classifier was reported to diagnose cytomegalovirus status with high specificity and sensitivity in both the original and validation cohorts. The authors suggested that the approach could potentially be extended to other disease states and immunological phenotypes. A later analysis found that most CMV-associated TCR beta chains appeared HLA-restricted, with HLA associations seemingly driven largely by CMV exposure. Compared with the roughly 700-donor mean, donors in an Asian-associated ancestry cluster had fewer N-insertions in productive TCRs, according to a later genetic analysis. The only immune exposure information available for the cohort was CMV serostatus. Most TCR sequences were observed very rarely across donors, whereas some public TCRs were present in many individuals. In a later analysis, HLA-associated TCR beta chains showed more clonal expansion and lower generation probabilities than non-associated chains that were equally common. A cluster of highly shared sequence variants was judged likely to be a technical artifact of the sequencing pipeline. Because the 87-base-pair reads could not distinguish some IMGT-functional V segments, including TRBV6-2 and TRBV6-3, those segments were excluded. Only TCR beta chains were sequenced in this cohort, and the absence of alpha or paired-chain data limited detectable features. At a false discovery rate of 0.05, a later analysis linked around 17,000 TCR beta sequences to specific HLA alleles. Assigning TCR associations to individual alleles was difficult when HLA alleles, especially DR and DQ, strongly co-occurred.

The cohort comprised around 700 healthy bone marrow donors. All cohort members were sampled while nominally healthy, although unrecorded immune exposures were likely present. The donor was CMV seropositive and was included in the group of 250 to 350 seropositive cohort members. A peripheral blood sample was collected from each donor, and TCR beta sequencing was performed on peripheral blood mononuclear cells. The Qiagen DNeasy Blood Extraction Kit was used to extract genomic DNA from the blood cell samples. The junction carries 10 bases between V and J, which are trimmed by 7 bases and 0 bases respectively. CDR1 is given as MNHEY and CDR2 as SVGAGI, both from the germline V gene. The CDR3 goes from the cysteine to the phenylalanine over 15 residues. Left in the record is the CDR3 DNA by itself, 45 bases read in frame from the first base. In the case of this clone: Its target antigen remains unknown. No qualities accompany the bases; no much larger clone lies one base away.

The library came from the immunoSEQ multiplex PCR assay. A mixture of 60 forward primers for TCR Vbeta segments and 13 reverse primers for TCR Jbeta segments was used in the multiplex PCR. A multiplex PCR assay on genomic DNA amplified the CDR3 region of rearranged TCR beta genes. Amplified TCR beta libraries were sequenced as 87-base-pair reads on the Illumina HiSeq System. As for the authors' bioinformatics: In a later analysis, 70 million to 95 million unique TCR beta chains were counted across the 650 to 750 repertoires, and roughly 11 million of these chains were shared by at least two donors. A nearest-neighbor algorithm error-corrected the raw reads and collapsed the reads into unique sequences, merging closely related sequences to remove PCR and sequencing errors. Alignment of CDR3 sequences to IMGT reference sequences was used to assign V, D and J gene segments. For a sequence to be retained, a match of at least six nucleotides to both a V gene segment and a J gene segment was required. Rearrangements were classified as productive when the CDR3 lacked stop codons and remained in frame with V and J, and all other rearrangements were classified as non-productive. Following IMGT convention, CDR3 was defined as the stretch from the second conserved V-encoded cysteine to the conserved J-encoded phenylalanine. The earlier analysis of 587 of the donors excluded sequences that lacked an unambiguous match to a single V gene segment. In an earlier analysis of around 600 of the donors, V segments were called functional above 56.7% productive rearrangements and were called segregating when the between-donor standard deviation exceeded 5%. A statistical classification framework was built to diagnose cytomegalovirus status from the catalog of TCR beta chain sequences. In a later analysis, V and J genes were assigned by comparing TCR nucleotide sequences against IMGT/GENE-DB human TR gene sequences. The TCRdist pipeline was used in a later analysis to assign CDR3 sequences and most-parsimonious VDJ recombination scenarios. A later analysis defined each TCR beta chain by its CDR3 amino acid sequence plus V-gene family, and excluded reads lacking a unique V-gene family. To address suspected cross-contamination and a sequencing artifact, a later analysis removed 592 highly shared, low-generation-probability nucleotide sequences. For each public chain, a later analysis derived a clonal expansion index from normalized ranks of inferred template counts within each repertoire. A later analysis computed generation probabilities with a VDJ recombination model fitted to out-of-frame rearrangements, and checked the results against IGoR. A later analysis scored TCR-TCR, TCR-HLA and TCR-CMV co-occurrence with hypergeometric tests, applying a repertoire-size bias correction to TCR pairs. To estimate false discovery rates, a later analysis permuted the HLA or CMV assignments 20 times. In a later analysis, co-occurring TCRs were grouped using DBSCAN, with TCRdist sequence similarity added in when clustering inside HLA-allele-positive subsets. For co-occurrence clustering, repertoires with fewer than 30,000 or more than 120,000 public chains were excluded, along with several repertoires with anomalous nucleotide sharing. TCRdb stores this immuneACCESS table with in-frame sequences only. Part of the clones is absent; in the studies checked, under half of the shortfall reflects unresolved V genes, and no reason is known for the rest. V and J calls and clone size are as listed in that table; D and trimming were resolved from the DNA. The sample records some 200,000 clones, 79% of which are singletons. Roughly 1.5% of the sample is taken by the ten largest.

The sequenced sample consisted of PBMCs. The sequence links TRBV6-5 to TRBJ1-6; too little of a D gene remains to name it. The receptor comes from a girl between 10 and 17 years old in good health and CMV-seropositive. The base sequence is TGTGCCAGCAAGGAGGATTTCTCCTATAATTCACCCCTCCACTTT. Translated, it reads CASKEDFSYNSPLHF.